This T cell receptor (beta chain) stems from a study of CD8 T cells in ankylosing spondylitis. Germline CDR1 is LGHDT and CDR2 is YNNKEL (reference sequence). The germline V and J ends were trimmed by 6 bases and 8 bases, with 7 bases remaining between them. The CDR3 consists of 11 residues. Study results and limitations: The study looked at matched synovial fluid samples from ankylosing spondylitis patients. Disease-linked clones were reported to be significantly enriched there. Disease-linked clones had a CD8+ phenotype and relatively low frequency in peripheral blood. In ankylosing spondylitis blood, a motif of roughly 8 highly homologous TCR beta variants appeared characteristic.

Generation of TCR beta libraries employed quantitative 5'-RACE incorporating molecular barcodes. TCRdb re-called the 5' RACE reads with MiXCR, one entry per CDR3 protein. The repertoire consists of hundreds of thousands of distinct CDR3 sequences, with about 25% occurring once and the leading ten covering 0.89%. This clonotype was detected many times. Its antigen remains unidentified. The TCR was taken from a male donor with ankylosing spondylitis. The specimen sequenced was blood, either unsorted or a sorted T cell fraction (not recorded which). The chain links TRBV3-1 to TRBJ1-4; D not resolved. In DNA form, the CDR3 reads TGTGCCAGCAGGGGGAGGGAAAAACTGTTTTTT. This translates into CASRGREKLFF.